This T cell receptor beta chain was captured by sequencing in a study of OX40 agonist ivuxolimab in advanced cancers. The overall study: Subjects had a mean age of around 63 years, with a range of roughly 23 to 80; less than 90% were male.

Concerning this clone: Its antigen is as yet unknown.

Only in-frame clones appear in the TCRdb table, and some are missing; sequencing was by immunoSEQ multiplex PCR. The data show fewer than 120,000 clones, roughly nine tenths seen once. Study-wide findings and caveats: By week 6 at 0.1 to 3.0 mg/kg, blood CD4+ and CD8+ T cells had expanded clonally.

The sample consisted of CD4+ or CD8+ T cells sorted from blood, taken in a trial of the OX40 agonist ivuxolimab. The source of this sequence is an adult with an advanced solid tumor such as melanoma, head and neck, liver or kidney cancer.

The CDR3 here is CASSLDAALGTGELFF. CDR3 sequence (DNA): TGTGCCAGCAGCTTAGATGCTGCATTGGGGACCGGGGAGCTGTTTTTT. The V gene is TRBV11-2, the J gene TRBJ2-2; D is unclear. Germline CDR1 and CDR2: SGHAT and FQNNGV. V was clipped by 0 bases and J by 5 bases, with 13 bases between them. The CDR3 runs to 16 residues.